This T cell receptor beta chain was sequenced during a study of OX40 agonist ivuxolimab in advanced cancers. At the level of the study: Partial response was recorded in three patients: one hepatocellular carcinoma and two cutaneous melanoma cases.

Assay used: immunoSEQ multiplex PCR; TCRdb lists only in-frame clones, some missing. The data show roughly 20,000 clones, with more than 65% seen just once and around 4% held by the top ten. CDR3 length: 16 residues. With 4 bases removed from V and 4 bases from J, the gap between germline ends came to 19 bases. Germline CDR1 LGHNA, CDR2 YNFKEQ. The starting material was CD4+ or CD8+ T cells sorted from blood, obtained in a trial of the OX40 agonist ivuxolimab. V is TRBV4-2 and J is TRBJ2-5, with D possibly matching TRBD2 (7 bases). The TCR was taken from an adult with an advanced solid tumor such as melanoma, head and neck, liver or kidney cancer. The CDR3 loop is CASSRGGGVGGETQYF. In nucleotides, the CDR3 is TGTGCCAGCAGCCGGGGGGGCGGCGTCGGCGGAGAGACCCAGTACTTC.